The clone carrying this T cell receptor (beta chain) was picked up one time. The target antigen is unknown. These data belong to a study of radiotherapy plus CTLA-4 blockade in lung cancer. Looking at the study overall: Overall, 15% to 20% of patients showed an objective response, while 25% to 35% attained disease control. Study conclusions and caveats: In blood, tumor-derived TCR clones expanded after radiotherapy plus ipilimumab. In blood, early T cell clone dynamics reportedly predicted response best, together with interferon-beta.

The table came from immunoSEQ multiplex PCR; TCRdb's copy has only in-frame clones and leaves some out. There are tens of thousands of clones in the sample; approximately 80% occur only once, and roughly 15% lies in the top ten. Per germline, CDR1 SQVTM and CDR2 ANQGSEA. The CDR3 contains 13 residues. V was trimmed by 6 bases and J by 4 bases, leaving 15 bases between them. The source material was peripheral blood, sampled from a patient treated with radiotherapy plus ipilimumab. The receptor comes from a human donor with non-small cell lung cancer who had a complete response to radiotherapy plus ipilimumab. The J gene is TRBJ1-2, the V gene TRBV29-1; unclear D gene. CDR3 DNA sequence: TGCAGCGTCCGGGGTCAGATGGGCTATGGCTACACCTTC. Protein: CSVRGQMGYGYTF. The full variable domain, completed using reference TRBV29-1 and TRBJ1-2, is SAVISQKPSRDICQRGTSLTIQCQVDSQVTMMFWYRQQPGQSLTLIATANQGSEATYESGFVIDKFPISRPNLTFSTLTVSNMSPEDSSIYLCSVRGQMGYGYTFGSGTRLTVV.